These T cell receptor beta chains were read from a single sample in a study of cytomegalovirus exposure and HLA in healthy donors. Sequenced by immunoSEQ multiplex PCR; TCRdb stores in-frame clones only, minus some. The data show 300,000 to 450,000 clones, 86% seen once. Sequencing used PBMCs. These receptors were taken from a young woman in good health and CMV-seronegative. The CDR3 runs from the conserved cysteine through the conserved F or W. Fields, in order: D gene, clone size, V gene, J gene, CDR3 DNA, CDR3 protein. D genes are given only for firm matches. The size of a clone is reported for some rows only, either as once, few or many, or as a class for expanded clones.

d_gene: .; abundance: .; v_gene: TRBV6-5; j_gene: TRBJ2-7; CDR3nt: TGTGCCAGCAATGACAGATACTCCTACGAGCAGTACTTC; CDR3aa: CASNDRYSYEQYF
d_gene: .; abundance: .; v_gene: TRBV5-4; j_gene: TRBJ1-5; CDR3nt: TGTGCCAGCAGCTTACAGGGTGGCAATCAGCCCCAGCATTTT; CDR3aa: CASSLQGGNQPQHF
d_gene: .; abundance: .; v_gene: TRBV5-1; j_gene: TRBJ2-1; CDR3nt: TGCGCCAGCCGACATAGCTCCTACAATGAGCAGTTCTTC; CDR3aa: CASRHSSYNEQFF
d_gene: .; abundance: .; v_gene: TRBV9; j_gene: TRBJ1-2; CDR3nt: TGTGCCAGCAGCGTAGGAGCCGACAGCACTAACTATGGCTACACCTTC; CDR3aa: CASSVGADSTNYGYTF
d_gene: TRBD1; abundance: .; v_gene: TRBV5-4; j_gene: TRBJ2-2; CDR3nt: TGTGCCAGTTCCGGGACAGGGATACCCGGGGAGCTGTTTTTT; CDR3aa: CASSGTGIPGELFF
d_gene: .; abundance: .; v_gene: TRBV15; j_gene: TRBJ1-1; CDR3nt: TGTGCCACCAGCACCGGGCGGGAAGCGAACACTGAAGCTTTCTTT; CDR3aa: CATSTGREANTEAFF
d_gene: TRBD2; abundance: .; v_gene: TRBV7-9; j_gene: TRBJ2-1; CDR3nt: TGTGCCAGCAGCTTGGAACTAGCGGTCCGGAATGAGCAGTTCTTC; CDR3aa: CASSLELAVRNEQFF
d_gene: .; abundance: .; v_gene: TRBV28; j_gene: TRBJ2-7; CDR3nt: TGTGCCAGCAGTCTCCCGGTCCTGGTCGAGCAGTACTTC; CDR3aa: CASSLPVLVEQYF
d_gene: .; abundance: .; v_gene: TRBV7-8; j_gene: TRBJ2-6; CDR3nt: TGTGCCAGCAGCCAAGTTGGGCCCTCTGGGGCCAACGTCCTGACTTTC; CDR3aa: CASSQVGPSGANVLTF
d_gene: .; abundance: few; v_gene: TRBV5-4; j_gene: TRBJ1-6; CDR3nt: TGTGCCAGCAGCTTCGACAGCAATAATTCACCCCTCCACTTT; CDR3aa: CASSFDSNNSPLHF
d_gene: .; abundance: .; v_gene: TRBV7-2; j_gene: TRBJ2-3; CDR3nt: TGTGCCAGCATCATCGACCTCGGGAGCACAGATACGCAGTATTTT; CDR3aa: CASIIDLGSTDTQYF
d_gene: .; abundance: .; v_gene: TRBV6-1; j_gene: TRBJ2-7; CDR3nt: TGTGCCAGCAGTGAAGAACAGCGGAGCTCCTACGAGCAGTACTTC; CDR3aa: CASSEEQRSSYEQYF
d_gene: TRBD2; abundance: once; v_gene: TRBV2; j_gene: TRBJ2-1; CDR3nt: TGTGCCAGCATATTAACGGGACTAGCGGACAATGAGCAGTTCTTC; CDR3aa: CASILTGLADNEQFF
d_gene: .; abundance: .; v_gene: TRBV2; j_gene: TRBJ2-5; CDR3nt: TGTGCCAGCAGAGGGGAAGAGACCCAGTACTTC; CDR3aa: CASRGEETQYF
d_gene: .; abundance: .; v_gene: TRBV5-1; j_gene: TRBJ2-1; CDR3nt: TGCGCCAGCAGCTTGATGCCGGGGTTGTACAATGAGCAGTTCTTC; CDR3aa: CASSLMPGLYNEQFF
d_gene: TRBD1; abundance: .; v_gene: TRBV28; j_gene: TRBJ1-5; CDR3nt: TGTGCCAGCAGTTTAATGATTCCGGACAGGGCCCTCAATCAGCCCCAGCATTTT; CDR3aa: CASSLMIPDRALNQPQHF
d_gene: TRBD1; abundance: .; v_gene: TRBV25-1; j_gene: TRBJ1-4; CDR3nt: TGTGCCAGCAGTGATCGCTACAGGGGCCCTAATGAAAAACTGTTTTTT; CDR3aa: CASSDRYRGPNEKLFF
d_gene: .; abundance: .; v_gene: TRBV18; j_gene: TRBJ2-3; CDR3nt: TGTGCCAGCTCCAGGGGTGAGACTCTGCTTGATACGCAGTATTTT; CDR3aa: CASSRGETLLDTQYF
d_gene: TRBD1; abundance: .; v_gene: TRBV13; j_gene: TRBJ1-4; CDR3nt: TGTGCCAGCAGAAGACGAGGGGGCGAAAAACTGTTTTTT; CDR3aa: CASRRRGGEKLFF
d_gene: .; abundance: .; v_gene: TRBV2; j_gene: TRBJ2-7; CDR3nt: TGTGCCAGCAGTCAAAGGACAGACAACTACGAGCAGTACTTC; CDR3aa: CASSQRTDNYEQYF
d_gene: TRBD2; abundance: .; v_gene: TRBV5-1; j_gene: TRBJ2-1; CDR3nt: TGCGCCAGCAGCGCAGGGACTAGCGGGGGACTCAATGAGCAGTTCTTC; CDR3aa: CASSAGTSGGLNEQFF
d_gene: TRBD2; abundance: .; v_gene: TRBV7-8; j_gene: TRBJ2-1; CDR3nt: TGTGCCAGCAGCCAACGAAGGTCACTAGCGGGGGACTACAATGAGCAGTTCTTC; CDR3aa: CASSQRRSLAGDYNEQFF
d_gene: .; abundance: .; v_gene: TRBV6-6; j_gene: TRBJ1-4; CDR3nt: TGTGCCAGCAGCCGACAGGAGGAACTGTTTTTT; CDR3aa: CASSRQEELFF
d_gene: TRBD1; abundance: .; v_gene: TRBV4-1; j_gene: TRBJ1-1; CDR3nt: TGCGCCAGCAGCCAATCACAGGGGGGGGCCACTGAAGCTTTCTTT; CDR3aa: CASSQSQGGATEAFF
d_gene: .; abundance: .; v_gene: TRBV5-1; j_gene: TRBJ1-4; CDR3nt: TGCGCCAGCAGCTTGGCAGTAGGGGGTTTTGAAAAACTGTTTTTT; CDR3aa: CASSLAVGGFEKLFF
d_gene: TRBD2; abundance: .; v_gene: TRBV5-1; j_gene: TRBJ2-7; CDR3nt: TGCGCCAGCAGCCCGGGACTAGCGGGAGGAGCGACAGAAAGGGAGCAGTACTTC; CDR3aa: CASSPGLAGGATEREQYF
d_gene: TRBD1; abundance: .; v_gene: TRBV2; j_gene: TRBJ2-7; CDR3nt: TGTGCCAGCATCGCCTCCCGGGACAGGACCCCCTACGAGCAGTACTTC; CDR3aa: CASIASRDRTPYEQYF
d_gene: TRBD1; abundance: .; v_gene: TRBV5-8; j_gene: TRBJ2-7; CDR3nt: TGTGCCAGCAGCTCGTCCGACAGGGGGGCCTACGAGCAGTACTTC; CDR3aa: CASSSSDRGAYEQYF
d_gene: TRBD1; abundance: .; v_gene: TRBV18; j_gene: TRBJ1-2; CDR3nt: TGTGCCAGCTCCTCCGGGACAGGCTTTTCTGGCTACACCTTC; CDR3aa: CASSSGTGFSGYTF
d_gene: TRBD1; abundance: .; v_gene: TRBV6-5; j_gene: TRBJ1-1; CDR3nt: TGTGCCAGCAGCACCAGGGGGGAAGCTTTCTTT; CDR3aa: CASSTRGEAFF
d_gene: .; abundance: .; v_gene: TRBV6-1; j_gene: TRBJ2-6; CDR3nt: TGTGCCAGCAGTGACCTAACAGTTGGGGCCAACGTCCTGACTTTC; CDR3aa: CASSDLTVGANVLTF
d_gene: TRBD1; abundance: .; v_gene: TRBV18; j_gene: TRBJ2-7; CDR3nt: TGTGCCAGCTCACCACTCTTGGGACAGGGGACCGAGCAGTACTTC; CDR3aa: CASSPLLGQGTEQYF
d_gene: TRBD2; abundance: .; v_gene: TRBV2; j_gene: TRBJ2-1; CDR3nt: TGTGCCAGCAGTGAAATAGCGGGAGTCTGGTTTGAGCAGTTCTTC; CDR3aa: CASSEIAGVWFEQFF
d_gene: .; abundance: .; v_gene: TRBV7-2; j_gene: TRBJ2-2; CDR3nt: TGTGCCAGCAGCTCCCTAGGAGCCGGGGAGCTGTTTTTT; CDR3aa: CASSSLGAGELFF
d_gene: .; abundance: .; v_gene: TRBV4-1; j_gene: TRBJ2-7; CDR3nt: TGCGCCAGCAGCCAACGAGGGGGCGAGCAGTACTTC; CDR3aa: CASSQRGGEQYF
d_gene: .; abundance: .; v_gene: TRBV11-2; j_gene: TRBJ1-2; CDR3nt: TGTGCCAGCAGCCCATCCGGCTATGGCTACACCTTC; CDR3aa: CASSPSGYGYTF
d_gene: .; abundance: .; v_gene: TRBV18; j_gene: TRBJ2-7; CDR3nt: TGTGCCAGCTCACCGACCTCGGCCAGGGAGGTTTCCTACGAGCAGTACTTC; CDR3aa: CASSPTSAREVSYEQYF
d_gene: TRBD2; abundance: .; v_gene: TRBV27; j_gene: TRBJ2-3; CDR3nt: TGTGCCAGCAGTTTTGGACTAGCGGGGGCAGATACGCAGTATTTT; CDR3aa: CASSFGLAGADTQYF
d_gene: TRBD1; abundance: once; v_gene: TRBV5-6; j_gene: TRBJ2-7; CDR3nt: TGTGCCAGCAGCTTGGCCGGGACAGGCTACGAGCAGTACTTC; CDR3aa: CASSLAGTGYEQYF
d_gene: .; abundance: .; v_gene: TRBV29-1; j_gene: TRBJ2-2; CDR3nt: TGCAGCGTTGAATTGGCCCTGAACACCGGGGAGCTGTTTTTT; CDR3aa: CSVELALNTGELFF
d_gene: .; abundance: .; v_gene: TRBV4-2; j_gene: TRBJ2-5; CDR3nt: TGTGCCAGCAGCCTCCTAGTGGGGGCCGCGGAGACCCAGTACTTC; CDR3aa: CASSLLVGAAETQYF